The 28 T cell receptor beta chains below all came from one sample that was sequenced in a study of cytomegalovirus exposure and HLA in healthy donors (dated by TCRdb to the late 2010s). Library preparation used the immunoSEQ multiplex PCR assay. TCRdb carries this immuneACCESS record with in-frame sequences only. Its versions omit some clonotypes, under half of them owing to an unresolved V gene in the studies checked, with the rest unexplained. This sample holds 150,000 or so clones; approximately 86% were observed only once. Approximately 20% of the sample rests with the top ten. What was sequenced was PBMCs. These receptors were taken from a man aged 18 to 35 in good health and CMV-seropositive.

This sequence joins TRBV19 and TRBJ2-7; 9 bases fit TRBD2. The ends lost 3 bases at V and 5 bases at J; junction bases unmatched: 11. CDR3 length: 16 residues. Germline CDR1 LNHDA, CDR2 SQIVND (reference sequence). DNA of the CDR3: TGTGCCAGTAGTATTCGGCCTAGCGGGAACTTAAACGAGCAGTACTTC. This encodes CASSIRPSGNLNEQYF.

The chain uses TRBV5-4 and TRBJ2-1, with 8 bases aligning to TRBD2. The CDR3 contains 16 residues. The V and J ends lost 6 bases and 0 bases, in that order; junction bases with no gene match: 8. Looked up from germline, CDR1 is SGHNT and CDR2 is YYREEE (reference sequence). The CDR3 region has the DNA TGTGCCAGCAACGGGGGGGGGACCTCCTCCTACAATGAGCAGTTCTTC. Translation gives CASNGGGTSSYNEQFF.

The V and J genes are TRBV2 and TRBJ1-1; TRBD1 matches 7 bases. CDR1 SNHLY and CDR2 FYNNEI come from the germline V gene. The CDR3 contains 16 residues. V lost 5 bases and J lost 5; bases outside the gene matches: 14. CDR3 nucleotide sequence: TGTGCCAGCAGTACCAACCAAAGGACAGGTTTTACTGAAGCTTTCTTT. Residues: CASSTNQRTGFTEAFF.

The CDR3 protein is CASSELVRGPSPLHF. CDR3 nucleotides: TGTGCCAGCAGTGAATTGGTCAGGGGGCCTTCACCCCTCCACTTT. This chain joins TRBV25-1 and TRBJ1-6, with 8 bases that match TRBD1. Losses at the gene ends were 1 base for V and 9 bases for J; bases not matched to a gene: 5. Germline CDR1 reads MGHDK; CDR2 reads SYGVNS. This CDR3 spans 15 amino acids.

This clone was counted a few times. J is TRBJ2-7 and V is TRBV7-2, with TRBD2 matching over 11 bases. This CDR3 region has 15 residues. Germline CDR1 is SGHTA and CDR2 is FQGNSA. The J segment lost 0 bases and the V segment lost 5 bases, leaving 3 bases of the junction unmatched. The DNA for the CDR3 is TGTGCCAGCAGCCCCGGGACTAGCGGCTCCTACGAGCAGTACTTC. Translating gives CASSPGTSGSYEQYF.

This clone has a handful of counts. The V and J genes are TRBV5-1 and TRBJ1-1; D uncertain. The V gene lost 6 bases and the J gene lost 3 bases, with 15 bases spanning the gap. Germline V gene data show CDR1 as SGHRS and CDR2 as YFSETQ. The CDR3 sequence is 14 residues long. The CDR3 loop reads CASKLAVLDTEAFF. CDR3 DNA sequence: TGCGCCAGCAAGTTGGCAGTCTTGGACACTGAAGCTTTCTTT.

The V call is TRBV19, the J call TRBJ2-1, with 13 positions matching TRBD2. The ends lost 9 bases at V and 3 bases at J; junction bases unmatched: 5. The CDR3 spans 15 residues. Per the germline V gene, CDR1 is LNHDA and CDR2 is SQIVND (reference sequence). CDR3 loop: CARMGLAGFYNEQFF. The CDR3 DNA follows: TGTGCCAGAATGGGACTAGCGGGATTCTACAATGAGCAGTTCTTC.

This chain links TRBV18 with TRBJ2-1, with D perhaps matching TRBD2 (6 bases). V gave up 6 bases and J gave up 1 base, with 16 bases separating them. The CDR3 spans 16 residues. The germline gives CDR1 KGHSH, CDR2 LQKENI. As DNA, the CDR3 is TGTGCCAGCTCCCCCCGGGAGCGTGGGTCCTACAATGAGCAGTTCTTC. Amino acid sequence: CASSPRERGSYNEQFF.

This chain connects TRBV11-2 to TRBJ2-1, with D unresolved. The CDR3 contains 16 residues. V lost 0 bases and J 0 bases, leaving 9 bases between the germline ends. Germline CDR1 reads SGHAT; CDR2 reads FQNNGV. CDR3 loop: CASSLEMASSYNEQFF. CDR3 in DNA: TGTGCCAGCAGCTTAGAGATGGCCAGCTCCTACAATGAGCAGTTCTTC. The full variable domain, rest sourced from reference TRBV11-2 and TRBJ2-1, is EAGVAQSPRYKIIEKRQSVAFWCNPISGHATLYWYQQILGQGPKLLIQFQNNGVVDDSQLPKDRFSAERLKGVDSTLKIQPAKLEDSAVYLCASSLEMASSYNEQFFGPGTRLTVL.

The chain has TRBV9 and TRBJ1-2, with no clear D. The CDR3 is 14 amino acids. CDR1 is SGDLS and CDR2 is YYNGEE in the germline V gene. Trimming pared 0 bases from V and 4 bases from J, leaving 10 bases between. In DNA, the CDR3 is TGTGCCAGCAGCGTAGGTGGGGAGACCTATGGCTACACCTTC. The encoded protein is CASSVGGETYGYTF.

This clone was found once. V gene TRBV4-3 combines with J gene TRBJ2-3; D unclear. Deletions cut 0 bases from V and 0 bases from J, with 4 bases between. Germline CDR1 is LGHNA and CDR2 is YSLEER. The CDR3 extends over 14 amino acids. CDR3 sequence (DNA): TGCGCCAGCAGCCAAGACTCTAGCACAGATACGCAGTATTTT. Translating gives CASSQDSSTDTQYF.

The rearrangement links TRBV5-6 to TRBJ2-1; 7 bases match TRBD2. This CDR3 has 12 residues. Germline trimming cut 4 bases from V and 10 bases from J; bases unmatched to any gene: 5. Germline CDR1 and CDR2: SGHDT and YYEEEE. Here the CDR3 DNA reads TGTGCCAGCAGCCCAGGGCGGGGGGAGCAGTTCTTC. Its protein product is CASSPGRGEQFF. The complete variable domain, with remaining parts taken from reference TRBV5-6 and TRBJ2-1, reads DAGVTQSPTHLIKTRGQQVTLRCSPKSGHDTVSWYQQALGQGPQFIFQYYEEEERQRGNFPDRFSGHQFPNYSSELNVNALLLGDSALYLCASSPGRGEQFFGPGTRLTVL.

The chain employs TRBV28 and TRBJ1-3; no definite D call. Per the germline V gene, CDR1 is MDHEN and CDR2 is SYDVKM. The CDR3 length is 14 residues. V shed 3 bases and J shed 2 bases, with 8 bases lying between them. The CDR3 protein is CASSLSRTGNTIYF. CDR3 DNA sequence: TGTGCCAGCAGTTTGTCCAGGACTGGAAACACCATATATTTT.

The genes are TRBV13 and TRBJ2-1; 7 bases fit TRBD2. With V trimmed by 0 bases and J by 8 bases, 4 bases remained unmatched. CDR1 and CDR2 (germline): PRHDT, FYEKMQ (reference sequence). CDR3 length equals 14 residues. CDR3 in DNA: TGTGCCAGCAGCTTAGGCGCGGGAGAAGATGAGCAGTTCTTC. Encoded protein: CASSLGAGEDEQFF.

In DNA, the CDR3 is TGTGCCAGCAGCCTCAGGACAGGGAGGTATGGCTACACCTTC. Protein product: CASSLRTGRYGYTF. The chain has TRBV6-5 and TRBJ1-2; the match to TRBD1 covers 8 bases. V trimming: 6 bases; J trimming: 5 bases; junction bases outside the gene matches: 8. Germline CDR1 reads MNHEY; CDR2 reads SVGAGI. The CDR3 loop spans 14 amino acids.

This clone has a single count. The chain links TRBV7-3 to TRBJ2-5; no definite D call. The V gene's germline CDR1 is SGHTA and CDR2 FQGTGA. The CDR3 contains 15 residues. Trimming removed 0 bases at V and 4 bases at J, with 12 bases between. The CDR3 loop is CASSLTHSSPETQYF. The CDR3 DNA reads TGTGCCAGCAGCTTAACTCACTCATCCCCAGAGACCCAGTACTTC.

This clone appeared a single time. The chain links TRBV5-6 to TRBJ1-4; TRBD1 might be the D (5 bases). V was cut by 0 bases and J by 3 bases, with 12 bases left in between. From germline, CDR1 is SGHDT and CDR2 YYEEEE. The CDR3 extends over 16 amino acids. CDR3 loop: CASSLAGIMSNEKLFF. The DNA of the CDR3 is TGTGCCAGCAGCTTGGCAGGGATCATGTCTAATGAAAAACTGTTTTTT.

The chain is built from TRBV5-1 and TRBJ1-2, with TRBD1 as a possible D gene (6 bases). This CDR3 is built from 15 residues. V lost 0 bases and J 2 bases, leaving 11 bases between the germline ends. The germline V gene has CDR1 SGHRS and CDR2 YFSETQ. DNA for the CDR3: TGCGCCAGCAGCTTGGAGGCGGGGGCGAACTATGGCTACACCTTC. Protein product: CASSLEAGANYGYTF.

DNA for the CDR3: TGCGCCAGCAGCCAAGACCCAGCGGGGGCCAGGGAGACCCAGTACTTC. Translating gives CASSQDPAGARETQYF. The chain is built from TRBV4-3 and TRBJ2-5; 8 bases line up with TRBD2. V lost 0 bases to trimming and J lost 5 bases; unmatched junction nucleotides: 8. From germline, CDR1 is LGHNA and CDR2 YSLEER. CDR3 length equals 16 residues.

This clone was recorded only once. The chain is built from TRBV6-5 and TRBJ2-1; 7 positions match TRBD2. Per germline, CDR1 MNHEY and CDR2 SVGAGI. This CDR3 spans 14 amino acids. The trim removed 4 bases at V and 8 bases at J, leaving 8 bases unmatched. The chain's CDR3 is CASSSRGLVYEQFF. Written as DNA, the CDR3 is TGTGCCAGCAGTTCCCGCGGACTAGTTTATGAGCAGTTCTTC.

The CDR3 reads CASLRGLHYGYTF. The CDR3 nucleotides are TGTGCCAGCCTCCGGGGTCTTCACTATGGCTACACCTTC. The chain combines TRBV19 with TRBJ1-2; D unresolved. Trimming shortened V by 9 bases and J by 3 bases, and 14 bases separated the two germline ends. The CDR3 sequence is 13 residues long. CDR1 is LNHDA, CDR2 SQIVND, per germline (reference sequence).

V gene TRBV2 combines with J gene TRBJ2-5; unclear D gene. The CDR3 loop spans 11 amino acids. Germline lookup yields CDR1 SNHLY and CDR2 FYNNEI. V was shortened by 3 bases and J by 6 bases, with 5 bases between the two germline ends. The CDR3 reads CASSEAKTQYF. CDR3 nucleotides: TGTGCCAGCAGTGAGGCCAAGACCCAGTACTTC.

This CDR3 is CASTWSEDGYTF. The CDR3 bases are TGTGCCAGTACTTGGAGCGAGGATGGCTACACCTTC. This chain links TRBV19 with TRBJ1-2; D unclear. The CDR3 loop spans 12 amino acids. Germline lookup yields CDR1 LNHDA and CDR2 SQIVND (reference sequence). Trimming shortened V by 7 bases and J by 6 bases, and 12 bases separated the two germline ends.

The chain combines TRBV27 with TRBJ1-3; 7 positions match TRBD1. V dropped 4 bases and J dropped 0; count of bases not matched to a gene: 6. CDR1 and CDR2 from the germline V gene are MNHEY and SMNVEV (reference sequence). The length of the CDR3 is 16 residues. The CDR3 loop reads CASSWRDRDSGNTIYF. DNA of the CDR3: TGTGCCAGCAGTTGGAGAGACAGGGACTCTGGAAACACCATATATTTT.

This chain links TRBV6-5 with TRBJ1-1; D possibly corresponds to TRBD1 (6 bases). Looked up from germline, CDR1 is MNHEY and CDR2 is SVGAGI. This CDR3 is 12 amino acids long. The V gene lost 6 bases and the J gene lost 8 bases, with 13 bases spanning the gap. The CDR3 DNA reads TGTGCCAGCAGATATACGACAGGCGAAGCTTTCTTT. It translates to CASRYTTGEAFF.

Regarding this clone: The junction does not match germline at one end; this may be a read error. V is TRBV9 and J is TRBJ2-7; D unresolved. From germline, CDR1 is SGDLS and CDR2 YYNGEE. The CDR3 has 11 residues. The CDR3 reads CAGSGIAQQYF. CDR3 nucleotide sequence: TGTGCCGGCAGTGGTATAGCTCAGCAGTACTTC.

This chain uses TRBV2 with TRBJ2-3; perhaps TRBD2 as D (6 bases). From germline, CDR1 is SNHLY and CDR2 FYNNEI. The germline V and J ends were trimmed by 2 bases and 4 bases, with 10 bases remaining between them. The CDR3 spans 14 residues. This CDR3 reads CASSERRGSDTQYF. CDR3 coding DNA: TGTGCCAGCAGTGAAAGGCGGGGCTCAGATACGCAGTATTTT. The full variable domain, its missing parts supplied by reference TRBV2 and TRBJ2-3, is EPEVTQTPSHQVTQMGQEVILRCVPISNHLYFYWYRQILGQKVEFLVSFYNNEISEKSEIFDDQFSVERPDGSNFTLKIRSTKLEDSAMYFCASSERRGSDTQYFGPGTRLTVL.

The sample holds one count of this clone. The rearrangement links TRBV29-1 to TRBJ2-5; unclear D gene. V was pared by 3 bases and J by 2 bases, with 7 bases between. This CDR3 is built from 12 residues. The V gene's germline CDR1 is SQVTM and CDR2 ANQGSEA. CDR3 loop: CSVDQTQETQYF. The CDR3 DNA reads TGCAGCGTTGATCAGACTCAAGAGACCCAGTACTTC.